Below, 21 T cell receptor beta chains from the same sample are listed, as sequenced in a study of CXCR3-negative and CXCR3-positive naive CD8 T cells. Points from the study as a whole: Naive cells that were CXCR3-positive had more hydrophobic TRB CDR3s (compared with CXCR3-negative naive cells).

UMI-labeled 5' RACE TRB cDNA libraries were prepared from the cells. For each CDR3 protein, TCRdb gives one entry from its re-call of the 5' RACE reads, without DNA. The sample's table shows approximately 120,000 distinct CDR3 sequences. Their target antigens are unknown. Sequencing was carried out using naive CXCR3+ CD8+ T cells from blood. This sample's subset: CD45RO-CCR7+CD27+CD95- naive CD8+ T cells expressing CXCR3 (TNR3+). These receptors were obtained from a human donor in good health. Some clones in this sample may be carry-over from other donors' samples.

This chain uses TRBV6-2 or TRBV6-3 with TRBJ2-5. The CDR3 spans 15 residues. The germline V gene encodes CDR1 MNHEY and CDR2 SVGEGT. The CDR3 reads CASSSTTGNQETQYF.

The chain joins TRBV9 to TRBJ1-1; TCRdb proposes TRBD1, but this gene call is untestable without DNA. The CDR3 extends over 13 amino acids. CDR1 is SGDLS and CDR2 is YYNGEE in the germline V gene. The CDR3 reads CASSPPRGIEAFF.

The gene calls are TRBV11-1 and TRBJ2-1. The germline CDR1 and CDR2 sequences are SGHAT and FQDESV (reference sequence). The CDR3 is 12 amino acids. The CDR3 here is CASSLGANEQFF.

The CDR3 here is CASSVTGETEAFF. The chain is built from TRBV12-3 or TRBV12-4 and TRBJ1-1; TCRdb gives TRBD1 as the D gene, but with no DNA this cannot be confirmed. This CDR3 has 13 amino acids.

The gene calls are TRBV9 and TRBJ2-1; TCRdb lists TRBD1, though no DNA is available to test this call. CDR1 and CDR2 (germline): SGDLS, YYNGEE. This CDR3 has 20 amino acids. The CDR3 protein is CASSIPRWTSEVSSYNEQFF.

The V gene is TRBV7-2, the J gene TRBJ2-6; TCRdb calls TRBD2, which cannot be checked without DNA. Looked up from germline, CDR1 is SGHTA and CDR2 is FQGNSA. CDR3 length equals 17 residues. CDR3 loop: CASSLGVGSSGANVLTF. The full variable domain, in which reference TRBV7-2 and TRBJ2-6 provide the parts outside the CDR3, is GAGVSQSPSNKVTEKGKDVELRCDPISGHTALYWYRQSLGQGLEFLIYFQGNSAPDKSGLPSDRFSAERTGGSVSTLTIQRTQQEDSAVYLCASSLGVGSSGANVLTFGAGSRLTVL.

V is TRBV7-9 and J is TRBJ2-5; TCRdb lists TRBD1, though no DNA is available to test this call. Per the germline V gene, CDR1 is SEHNR and CDR2 is FQNEAQ (reference sequence). This CDR3 is built from 17 residues. The chain's CDR3 is CASSLVSRGVGQETQYF.

The rearrangement links TRBV27 to TRBJ2-7. CDR3 length: 16 amino acids. Germline lookup yields CDR1 MNHEY and CDR2 SMNVEV (reference sequence). CDR3 sequence reads: CASSLSLATGPLEQYF.

The chain carries TRBV29-1 and TRBJ2-2; TCRdb's D call of TRBD2 is untestable without DNA. CDR3 length: 14 amino acids. Germline CDR1 and CDR2: SQVTM and ANQGSEA. This CDR3 is CSVDGRENTGEQFF.

The chain recombines TRBV4-2 with TRBJ2-3; with no DNA, the TCRdb D assignment of TRBD1 cannot be verified. The germline V gene has CDR1 LGHNA and CDR2 YNFKEQ. The CDR3 is made up of 17 amino acids. The CDR3 region is CASSQDQYGGTTDTQYF.

This chain joins TRBV9 and TRBJ1-1. This CDR3 is 15 amino acids long. Per the germline V gene, CDR1 is SGDLS and CDR2 is YYNGEE. The CDR3 protein is CASSLLLGVNTEAFF.

V gene TRBV6-2 or TRBV6-3 combines with J gene TRBJ1-1. Germline lookup yields CDR1 MNHEY and CDR2 SVGEGT. CDR3 length equals 15 residues. CDR3 region: CASSYSKDRDTEAFF.

The gene calls are TRBV7-2 and TRBJ2-1; TCRdb's D call of TRBD1 is untestable without DNA. Germline CDR1 and CDR2: SGHTA and FQGNSA. The CDR3 spans 12 residues. The CDR3 protein is CASSLMGDEQFF.

The chain joins TRBV4-1 to TRBJ2-5; TCRdb designates TRBD2, a call that cannot be tested without DNA. The CDR3 has 14 amino acids. Germline V gene data show CDR1 as MGHRA and CDR2 as YSYEKL. The CDR3 spells CASSQVGLQETQYF.

This rearrangement joins TRBV4-1 to TRBJ2-5; TCRdb designates TRBD2, a call that cannot be tested without DNA. CDR1 and CDR2 (germline): MGHRA, YSYEKL. This CDR3 region has 18 residues. The CDR3 loop reads CASSVLTGTSGSLETQYF.

The V gene is TRBV5-6, the J gene TRBJ2-7; the TCRdb D gene call, TRBD2, has no DNA to confirm it. Germline V gene data show CDR1 as SGHDT and CDR2 as YYEEEE. This CDR3 has 19 amino acids. CDR3 sequence reads: CASRLNAGTSGKSWYEQYF.

V and J are TRBV20-1 and TRBJ2-7; TCRdb selects TRBD1, and the lack of DNA leaves this call unchecked. Germline V gene data show CDR1 as DFQATT and CDR2 as SNEGSKA (reference sequence). The CDR3 contains 14 residues. This CDR3 is CSASSTGDYYEQYF.

This chain links TRBV7-9 with TRBJ2-5; the D gene TCRdb calls, TRBD1, cannot be checked with no DNA. The CDR3 totals 15 residues. Germline V gene sequence: CDR1 SEHNR, CDR2 FQNEAQ (reference sequence). CDR3 sequence reads: CASSSRDRDQETQYF.

The rearrangement uses TRBV7-9 and TRBJ2-3; no DNA is available, so the TRBD2 call from TCRdb remains unchecked. Germline CDR1 reads SEHNR; CDR2 reads FQNEAQ (reference sequence). CDR3 length equals 19 residues. The CDR3 here is CASSPPIGRTLTTTDTQYF. Drawing the rest from reference TRBV7-9 and TRBJ2-3, the complete variable domain is DTGVSQNPRHKITKRGQNVTFRCDPISEHNRLYWYRQTLGQGPEFLTYFQNEAQLEKSRLLSDRFSAERPKGSFSTLEIQRTEQGDSAMYLCASSPPIGRTLTTTDTQYFGPGTRLTVL.

The V gene is TRBV29-1, the J gene TRBJ2-1; as DNA is missing, the TRBD1 call by TCRdb cannot be tested. Looked up from germline, CDR1 is SQVTM and CDR2 is ANQGSEA. CDR3 length equals 12 residues. Here the CDR3 reads CSVTGQANEQFF.

The chain recombines TRBV28 with TRBJ2-1; no DNA is available, so the TRBD2 call from TCRdb remains unchecked. Germline assignment: CDR1 MDHEN and CDR2 SYDVKM. The CDR3 runs 14 residues. The CDR3 protein is CASSSLAGVNEQFF.